This TCR beta chain was identified in a study of cytomegalovirus exposure and HLA in healthy donors (dated by TCRdb to 2017 to 2019). For the wider study: The roughly 670 repertoires of the first cohort and the roughly 120 validation repertoires were produced on the same platform, according to a later analysis. To predict cytomegalovirus infection status, the study combined high-throughput TCR immunosequencing, statistical association of individual TCRs with disease status, and machine learning. The study was designed to test whether signatures of past pathogen exposure could be identified by cataloging public T cell receptors. Along with the approximately 700-subject first cohort, a separate validation cohort of 120 different subjects was used.

Findings and caveats that apply to the study as a whole: The study gave a list of about 170 TCR beta chains associated with cytomegalovirus. Most TCR sequences were observed very rarely across donors, whereas some public TCRs were present in many individuals. A few of the identified cytomegalovirus-associated TCR beta chains were confirmed in vitro to be specific for cytomegalovirus antigens. The authors suggested that the approach could potentially be extended to other disease states and immunological phenotypes. A later analysis lacked HLA typing for the validation cohort, so it scored co-occurrence in that cohort across all 120 or so repertoires. The classifier was reported to diagnose cytomegalovirus status with high specificity and sensitivity in both the original cohort and the validation cohort. A later analysis found that TCRs clustered in the first cohort also tended to co-occur in the 95 to 150 validation repertoires, with about 94% of cluster scores above 0.

Library creation used the immunoSEQ multiplex PCR assay. On the study's bioinformatics: A statistical classification framework was built to diagnose cytomegalovirus status from the catalog of TCR beta chain sequences. TCRdb's version of the immuneACCESS table is confined to in-frame rearrangements and falls short of the full clone set. An unresolved V gene accounts for under half of the shortfall where checked; the remainder is of unknown origin. V and J calls and clone size are copied from that table; D and trimming were computed from the DNA. The sample table holds about 79,000 clones, of which 80% to 95% were seen once. The top ten clonotypes cover 3% to 4% of the sample. Separate from the roughly 700-subject first cohort, the validation cohort of 120 subjects was the group to which the donors belonged. Details on this clone: Which antigen it targets is not known. Base qualities are missing; no much larger clone stands one base away.

This sequence originates from a woman aged 25 to 39 in good health and CMV-seronegative. The sequenced sample consisted of PBMCs.

The DNA sequence reads TGTGCCAGCAGTTTAGGCAGGGTCGTAAACACTGAAGCTTTCTTT. It is translated as CASSLGRVVNTEAFF. The sequence links TRBV28 to TRBJ1-1; the D gene is perhaps TRBD1, from 5 matching bases. The CDR3 has 15 amino acids, counting the end cysteine and phenylalanine. The read is trimmed to its CDR3 DNA, 45 bases read in frame from base 1. In the germline V gene, CDR1 corresponds to MDHEN and CDR2 to SYDVKM. Trimming at the junction amounts to 2 bases on V and 2 bases on J, and the germline ends lie 12 bases apart.